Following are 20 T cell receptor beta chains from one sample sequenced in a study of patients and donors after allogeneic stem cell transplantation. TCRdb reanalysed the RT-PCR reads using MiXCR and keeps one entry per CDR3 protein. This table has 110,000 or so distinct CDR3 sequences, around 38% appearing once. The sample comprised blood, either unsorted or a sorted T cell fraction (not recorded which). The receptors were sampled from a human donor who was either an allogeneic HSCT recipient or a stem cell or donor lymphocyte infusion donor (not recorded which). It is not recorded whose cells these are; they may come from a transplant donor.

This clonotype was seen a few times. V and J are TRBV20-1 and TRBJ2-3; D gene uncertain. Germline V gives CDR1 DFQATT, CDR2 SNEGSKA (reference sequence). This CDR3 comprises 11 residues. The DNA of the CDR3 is TGCACTCTCGGTATCGCAGATACGCAGTATTTT. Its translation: CTLGIADTQYF.

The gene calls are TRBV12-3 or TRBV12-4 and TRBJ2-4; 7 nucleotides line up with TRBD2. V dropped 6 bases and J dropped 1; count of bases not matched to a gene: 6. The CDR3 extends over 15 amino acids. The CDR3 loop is CASRGEGQAKNIQYF. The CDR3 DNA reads TGTGCCAGCAGAGGGGAGGGCCAGGCCAAAAACATTCAGTACTTC.

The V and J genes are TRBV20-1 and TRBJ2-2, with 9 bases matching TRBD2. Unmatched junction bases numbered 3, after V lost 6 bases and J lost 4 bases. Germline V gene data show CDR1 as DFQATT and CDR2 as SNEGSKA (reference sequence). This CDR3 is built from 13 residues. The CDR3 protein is CSALAGVTGELFF. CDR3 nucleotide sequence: TGCAGTGCACTAGCGGGTGTCACCGGGGAGCTGTTTTTT.

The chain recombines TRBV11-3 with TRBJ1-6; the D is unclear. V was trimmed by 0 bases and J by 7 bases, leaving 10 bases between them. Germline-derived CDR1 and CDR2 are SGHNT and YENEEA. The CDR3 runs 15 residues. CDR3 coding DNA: TGTGCCAGCAGCTTAGACCGGAAGAGCAATTCACCCCTCCACTTT. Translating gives CASSLDRKSNSPLHF.

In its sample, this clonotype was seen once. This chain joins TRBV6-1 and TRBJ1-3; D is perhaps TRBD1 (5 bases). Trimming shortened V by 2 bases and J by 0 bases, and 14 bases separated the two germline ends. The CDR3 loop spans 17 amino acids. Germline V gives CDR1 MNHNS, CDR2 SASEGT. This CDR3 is CASSELGDLSSGNTIYF. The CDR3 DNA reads TGTGCCAGCAGTGAACTTGGGGACCTAAGCTCTGGAAACACCATATATTTT.

CDR3 DNA: TGTGCCAGCAGCCAAGATTTGGGGCCTTCGAACACTGAAGCTTTCTTT. Its protein product is CASSQDLGPSNTEAFF. This chain connects TRBV4-2 to TRBJ1-1; a possible D gene is TRBD1 (5 bases). The CDR3 consists of 16 residues. V shed 0 bases and J shed 1 base, with 12 bases lying between them. Germline-derived CDR1 and CDR2 are LGHNA and YNFKEQ.

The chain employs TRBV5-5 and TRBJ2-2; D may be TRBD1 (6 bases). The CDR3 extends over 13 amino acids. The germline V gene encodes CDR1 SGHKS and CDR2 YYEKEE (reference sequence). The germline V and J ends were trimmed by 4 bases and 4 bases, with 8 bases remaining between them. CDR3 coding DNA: TGTGCCAGCAGCCGAGGGGGCACCGGGGAGCTGTTTTTT. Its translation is CASSRGGTGELFF. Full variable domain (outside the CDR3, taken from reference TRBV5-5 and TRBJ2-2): DAGVTQSPTHLIKTRGQQVTLRCSPISGHKSVSWYQQVLGQGPQFIFQYYEKEERGRGNFPDRFSARQFPNYSSELNVNALLLGDSALYLCASSRGGTGELFFGEGSRLTVL.

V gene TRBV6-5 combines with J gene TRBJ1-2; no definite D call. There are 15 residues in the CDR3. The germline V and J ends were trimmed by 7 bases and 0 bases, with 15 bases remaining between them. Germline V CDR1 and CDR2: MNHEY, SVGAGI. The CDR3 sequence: CASTADRSPNYGYTF. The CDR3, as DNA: TGTGCCAGCACTGCCGACCGGAGTCCTAACTATGGCTACACCTTC.

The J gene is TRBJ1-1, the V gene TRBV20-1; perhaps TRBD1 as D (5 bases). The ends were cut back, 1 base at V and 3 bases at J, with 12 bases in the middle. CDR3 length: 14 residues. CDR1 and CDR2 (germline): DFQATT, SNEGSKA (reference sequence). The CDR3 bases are TGCAGTGCTAGAGCCAGACAGACAGACACTGAAGCTTTCTTT. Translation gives CSARARQTDTEAFF.

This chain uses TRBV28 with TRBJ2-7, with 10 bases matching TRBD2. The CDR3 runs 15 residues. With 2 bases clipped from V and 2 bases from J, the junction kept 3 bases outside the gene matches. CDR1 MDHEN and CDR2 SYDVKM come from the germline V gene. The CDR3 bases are TGTGCCAGCAGTTTACGAGGGACTAGCGCCTACGAGCAGTACTTC. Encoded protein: CASSLRGTSAYEQYF.

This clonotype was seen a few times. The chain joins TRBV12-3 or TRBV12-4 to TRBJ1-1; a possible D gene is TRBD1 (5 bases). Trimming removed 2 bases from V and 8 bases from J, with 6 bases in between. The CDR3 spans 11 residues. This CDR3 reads CASSLWGEAFF. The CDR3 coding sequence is TGTGCCAGCAGTTTATGGGGGGAAGCTTTCTTT.

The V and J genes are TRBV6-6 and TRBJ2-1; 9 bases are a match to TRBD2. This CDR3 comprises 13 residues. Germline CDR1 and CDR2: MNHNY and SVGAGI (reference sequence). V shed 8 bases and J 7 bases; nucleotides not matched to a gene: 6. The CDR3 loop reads CASDAGGFNEQFF. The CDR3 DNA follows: TGTGCCAGCGACGCGGGAGGGTTTAATGAGCAGTTCTTC.

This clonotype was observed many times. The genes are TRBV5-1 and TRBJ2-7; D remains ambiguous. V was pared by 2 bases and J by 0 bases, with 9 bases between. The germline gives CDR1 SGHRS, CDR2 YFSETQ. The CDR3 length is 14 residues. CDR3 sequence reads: CASSLGHSSYEQYF. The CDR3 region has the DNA TGCGCCAGCAGCTTAGGCCATAGCTCCTACGAGCAGTACTTC.

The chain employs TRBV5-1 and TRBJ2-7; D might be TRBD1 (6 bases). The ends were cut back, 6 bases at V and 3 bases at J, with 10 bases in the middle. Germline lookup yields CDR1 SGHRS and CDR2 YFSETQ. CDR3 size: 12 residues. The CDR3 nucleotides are TGCGCCAGCACAGGGGTCGGCTACGAGCAGTACTTC. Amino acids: CASTGVGYEQYF.

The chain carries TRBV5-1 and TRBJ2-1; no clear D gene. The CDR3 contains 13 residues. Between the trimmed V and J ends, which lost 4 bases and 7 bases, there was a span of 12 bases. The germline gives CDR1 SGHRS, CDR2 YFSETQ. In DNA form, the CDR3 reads TGCGCCAGCAGCCGTAGGGTGGGGAATGAGCAGTTCTTC. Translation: CASSRRVGNEQFF.

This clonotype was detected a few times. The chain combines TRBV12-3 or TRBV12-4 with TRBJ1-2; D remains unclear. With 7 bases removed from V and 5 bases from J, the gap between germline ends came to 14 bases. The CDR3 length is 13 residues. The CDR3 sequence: CASISPGRYGYTF. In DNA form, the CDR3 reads TGTGCCAGCATATCCCCGGGGAGGTATGGCTACACCTTC.

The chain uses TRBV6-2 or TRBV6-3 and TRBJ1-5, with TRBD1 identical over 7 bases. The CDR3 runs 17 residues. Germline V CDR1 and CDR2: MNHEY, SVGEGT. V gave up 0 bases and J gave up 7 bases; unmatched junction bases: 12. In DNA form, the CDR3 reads TGTGCCAGCAGTTACTCGAGGACAAGGGGGCTTGGGCAGCCCCAGCATTTT. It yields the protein CASSYSRTRGLGQPQHF.

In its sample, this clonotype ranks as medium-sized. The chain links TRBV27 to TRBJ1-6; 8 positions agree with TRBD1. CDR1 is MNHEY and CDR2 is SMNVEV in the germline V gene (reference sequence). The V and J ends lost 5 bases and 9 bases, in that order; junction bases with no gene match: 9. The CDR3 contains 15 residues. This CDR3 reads CASSPGQGGGSPLHF. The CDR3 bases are TGTGCCAGCAGTCCTGGACAGGGAGGGGGTTCACCCCTCCACTTT.

CDR3 in amino acids: CASSFGPGDSYEQYF. CDR3 sequence (DNA): TGTGCCAGCAGCTTTGGACCAGGGGACTCCTACGAGCAGTACTTC. This chain links TRBV5-5 with TRBJ2-7, with D maybe TRBD1 (6 bases). Trimming removed 2 bases at V and 0 bases at J, with 12 bases between. This CDR3 has 15 amino acids. Germline-derived CDR1 and CDR2 are SGHKS and YYEKEE (reference sequence).

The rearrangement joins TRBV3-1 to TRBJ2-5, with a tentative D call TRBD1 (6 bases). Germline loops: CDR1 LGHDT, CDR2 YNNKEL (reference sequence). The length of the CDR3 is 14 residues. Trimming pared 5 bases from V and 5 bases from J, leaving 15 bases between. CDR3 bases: TGTGCCAGCAGCTCATACAGGGTCGGGGAGACCCAGTACTTC. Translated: CASSSYRVGETQYF.